The present TCR beta chain was sequenced within a study of cytomegalovirus exposure and HLA in healthy donors. Study background: Among 150 million to 200 million T cells, an earlier analysis found approximately 110 million unique TCR beta sequences.

As for the donors, each was a healthy bone marrow donor. The PCR contained 60 Vbeta and 13 Jbeta primers. Sequenced by immunoSEQ multiplex PCR; TCRdb stores in-frame clones only, minus some. This table has some 250,000 clones, 82% appearing once. A note on this clone: The antigen is undetermined.

Study-level results: What a later analysis showed was that several of the most significant clusters appeared linked to common viral pathogens.

The origin of this receptor is a woman between 40 and 50 years old in good health and CMV-seropositive. Source material: PBMCs.

The CDR3 coding sequence is TGTGCCAGCAGCCAAACAGGATCCTATGGCTACACCTTC. Translated: CASSQTGSYGYTF. The rearrangement uses TRBV6-6 and TRBJ1-2, with D possibly being TRBD1 (5 bases). CDR1 is MNHNY and CDR2 is SVGAGI in the germline V gene (reference sequence). The CDR3 loop spans 13 amino acids. Trimming took off 6 bases at V and 4 bases at J, with 12 bases between the two ends.